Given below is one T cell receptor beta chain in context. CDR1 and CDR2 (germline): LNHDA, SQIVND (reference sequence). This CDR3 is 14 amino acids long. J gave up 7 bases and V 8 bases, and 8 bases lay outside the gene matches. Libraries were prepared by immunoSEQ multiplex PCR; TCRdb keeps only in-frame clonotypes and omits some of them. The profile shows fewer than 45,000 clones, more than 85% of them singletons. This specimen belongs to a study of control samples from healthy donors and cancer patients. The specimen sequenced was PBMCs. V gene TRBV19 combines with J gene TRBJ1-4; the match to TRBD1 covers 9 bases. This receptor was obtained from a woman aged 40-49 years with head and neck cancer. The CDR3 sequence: CASLLTGGIEKLFF. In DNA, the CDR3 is TGTGCCAGTCTGCTCACAGGGGGCATTGAAAAACTGTTTTTT. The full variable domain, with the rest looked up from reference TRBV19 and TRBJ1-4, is DGGITQSPKYLFRKEGQNVTLSCEQNLNHDAMYWYRQDPGQGLRLIYYSQIVNDFQKGDIAEGYSVSREKKESFPLTVTSAQKNPTAFYLCASLLTGGIEKLFFGSGTQLSVL.